These 27 T cell receptor beta chains were all obtained from the same sample, sequenced in a study of shared clonotypes between healthy human individuals. Using immunoSEQ multiplex PCR, the repertoire was profiled, and TCRdb retains in-frame clones only, with some absent. This sample has millions of clones; 85% to 95% occur once, and the top ten carry 0.1% to 0.15%. Material for sequencing was naive CD4+ T cells sorted from blood. Described subset: CD45RA+ positively selected. The receptor source for this set is a man aged 18 to 29 in good health.

The chain combines TRBV4-1 with TRBJ1-1; D unresolved. The length of the CDR3 is 14 residues. V was pared by 0 bases and J by 11 bases, with 16 bases between. Per the germline V gene, CDR1 is MGHRA and CDR2 is YSYEKL. CDR3 coding DNA: TGCGCCAGCAGCCAAGATCGGATCGAGGTGGCGGCTTTCTTT. It encodes CASSQDRIEVAAFF.

The chain is built from TRBV19 and TRBJ2-7; possible D gene TRBD1, 6 bases. The V end lost 5 bases, the J end lost 6 bases, and 14 bases lay between the germline ends. The CDR3 consists of 13 residues. Per germline, CDR1 LNHDA and CDR2 SQIVND (reference sequence). The CDR3 region is CASSSSTRGEQYF. CDR3 in DNA: TGTGCCAGTAGTTCCTCCACCAGGGGCGAGCAGTACTTC.

The rearrangement joins TRBV7-8 to TRBJ2-3; 11 positions agree with TRBD2. The CDR3 is 16 amino acids. With 5 bases clipped from V and 0 bases from J, the junction kept 4 bases outside the gene matches. CDR1 and CDR2 (germline): SGHVS, FQNEAQ. In nucleotides, the CDR3 is TGTGCCAGCAGCCAACGGACTAGCGGGAGCACAGATACGCAGTATTTT. It is translated as CASSQRTSGSTDTQYF. The full variable domain, in which reference TRBV7-8 and TRBJ2-3 provide the parts outside the CDR3, is GAGVSQSPRYKVAKRGQDVALRCDPISGHVSLFWYQQALGQGPEFLTYFQNEAQLDKSGLPSDRFFAERPEGSVSTLKIQRTQQEDSAVYLCASSQRTSGSTDTQYFGPGTRLTVL.

This clone has a single count. The CDR3 is CATISRGASYEQYF. The CDR3 DNA is TGTGCCACCATTTCCCGGGGGGCGAGCTACGAGCAGTACTTC. This chain uses TRBV6-6 with TRBJ2-7, with D possibly TRBD2 on 7 matching bases. This CDR3 is built from 14 residues. V was shortened by 10 bases and J by 3 bases, with 19 bases between the two germline ends. Germline V CDR1 and CDR2: MNHNY, SVGAGI (reference sequence).

This sequence joins TRBV12-5 and TRBJ2-2; TRBD2 matches at 10 bases. This CDR3 contains 17 residues. Germline lookup yields CDR1 LGHNT and CDR2 FRNRAP. After removal of 5 bases from V and 3 bases from J, the junction contained 9 bases not matched to a gene. CDR3 amino acids: CASGLSSSGGHTGELFF. CDR3 bases: TGTGCTAGTGGTCTTTCCTCTAGCGGGGGTCACACCGGGGAGCTGTTTTTT.

For this clone: The limits of the CDR3 on the DNA are not certain, so only TCRdb's listed CDR3 is given. The chain joins TRBV5-1 to TRBJ2-2. 16 amino acids form the CDR3, both terminal residues included. Germline assignment: CDR1 SGHRS and CDR2 YFSETQ. The CDR3 reads CASSFGPGKSTGELFF.

This clone appeared a single time. V and J are TRBV7-2 and TRBJ2-2, with 8 bases identical to TRBD2. V trimming: 3 bases; J trimming: 0 bases; junction bases outside the gene matches: 6. The CDR3 loop spans 17 amino acids. Per the germline V gene, CDR1 is SGHTA and CDR2 is FQGNSA. The DNA of the CDR3 is TGTGCCAGCAGCTTCGAACATAGCGGGGCGAACACCGGGGAGCTGTTTTTT. Translating gives CASSFEHSGANTGELFF.

The J gene is TRBJ2-3, the V gene TRBV30, with 9 bases matching TRBD2. This CDR3 is 15 amino acids long. CDR1 is GTSNPN, CDR2 SVGIG, per germline (reference sequence). V shed 2 bases and J 1 base; nucleotides not matched to a gene: 4. The DNA of the CDR3 is TGTGCCTGGAGTACCCGGACTAGCGGCACAGATACGCAGTATTTT. Translation: CAWSTRTSGTDTQYF.

The CDR3 sequence is CASSPLNTGAKNIQYF. The CDR3 nucleotides read TGTGCCAGCAGTCCTCTAAACACGGGAGCCAAAAACATTCAGTACTTC. The chain uses TRBV27 and TRBJ2-4; D is unresolved. V was trimmed by 5 bases and J by 0 bases, leaving 14 bases between them. Germline values: CDR1 MNHEY, CDR2 SMNVEV (reference sequence). The CDR3 sequence is 16 residues long.

The chain recombines TRBV6-6 with TRBJ1-1, with D unresolved. V was trimmed by 8 bases and J by 1 base, leaving 8 bases between them. Germline CDR1 and CDR2: MNHNY and SVGAGI (reference sequence). There are 12 residues in the CDR3. In DNA, the CDR3 is TGTGCCAGCGGTTTCCCGAACACTGAAGCTTTCTTT. Amino acid sequence: CASGFPNTEAFF.

The chain couples TRBV6-1 to TRBJ1-2; D not resolved. The CDR3 totals 14 residues. CDR1 MNHNS and CDR2 SASEGT come from the germline V gene. The ends were cut back, 2 bases at V and 7 bases at J, with 14 bases in the middle. CDR3 nucleotide sequence: TGTGCCAGCAGTGAAAGGCGGGGTGTAGGTGGCTACACCTTC. Translated, it gives CASSERRGVGGYTF.

The table lists this clone with a count of one. The rearrangement links TRBV2 to TRBJ1-1; D not resolved. The CDR3 is 13 amino acids. Germline lookup yields CDR1 SNHLY and CDR2 FYNNEI. V dropped 1 base and J dropped 4 bases, with 7 bases sitting between them. CDR3 nucleotide sequence: TGTGCCAGCAGTGAAGGGTATAGCACTGAAGCTTTCTTT. Encoded protein: CASSEGYSTEAFF.

The chain has TRBV9 and TRBJ2-3; possible D gene TRBD1, 6 bases. The V end lost 4 bases, the J end lost 1 base, and 16 bases lay between the germline ends. Germline-derived CDR1 and CDR2 are SGDLS and YYNGEE. The CDR3 covers 16 residues. Here the CDR3 reads CASSPRPDSRTDTQYF. The CDR3 DNA is TGTGCCAGCAGCCCTCGACCGGACAGTCGCACAGATACGCAGTATTTT. The whole variable domain, remainder taken from reference TRBV9 and TRBJ2-3, is DSGVTQTPKHLITATGQRVTLRCSPRSGDLSVYWYQQSLDQGLQFLIQYYNGEERAKGNILERFSAQQFPDLHSELNLSSLELGDSALYFCASSPRPDSRTDTQYFGPGTRLTVL.

The rearrangement uses TRBV10-3 and TRBJ1-6; D call uncertain. Looked up from germline, CDR1 is ENHRY and CDR2 is SYGVKD. The V and J ends lost 8 bases and 5 bases respectively, with 10 bases between them. The CDR3 consists of 13 residues. The CDR3, as DNA: TGTGCCATCGGAGACACTGATAATTCACCCCTCCACTTT. Translating gives CAIGDTDNSPLHF.

The chain joins TRBV29-1 to TRBJ2-7; D may correspond to TRBD1 or TRBD2 (5 bases each). CDR1 and CDR2 from the germline V gene are SQVTM and ANQGSEA. This CDR3 comprises 13 residues. Trimming removed 3 bases at V and 1 base at J, with 10 bases between. CDR3: CSVDRDGSYEQYF. DNA of the CDR3: TGCAGCGTTGACAGGGACGGGTCCTACGAGCAGTACTTC.

The chain is built from TRBV5-6 and TRBJ1-1; 9 bases map to TRBD1. This CDR3 region has 15 residues. The J segment lost 0 bases and the V segment lost 4 bases, leaving 4 bases of the junction unmatched. Germline CDR1 is SGHDT and CDR2 is YYEEEE. CDR3 region: CASSVDRGMNTEAFF. Here the CDR3 DNA reads TGTGCCAGCAGCGTGGACAGGGGCATGAACACTGAAGCTTTCTTT. Filled out from reference TRBV5-6 and TRBJ1-1, the complete variable domain reads DAGVTQSPTHLIKTRGQQVTLRCSPKSGHDTVSWYQQALGQGPQFIFQYYEEEERQRGNFPDRFSGHQFPNYSSELNVNALLLGDSALYLCASSVDRGMNTEAFFGQGTRLTVV.

The chain combines TRBV9 with TRBJ2-2; no firm D call. In germline, CDR1 is SGDLS, CDR2 YYNGEE. The CDR3 contains 15 residues. With 5 bases removed from V and 2 bases from J, the gap between germline ends came to 13 bases. The CDR3 spells CASSTISGNTGELFF. In nucleotides, the CDR3 is TGTGCCAGCAGTACAATTAGTGGCAACACCGGGGAGCTGTTTTTT.

Of note for this clone: This CDR3 is also generated by other DNA sequences in the sample. This chain links TRBV29-1 with TRBJ2-2; D gene unclear. V was shortened by 6 bases and J by 2 bases, with 4 bases between the two germline ends. The CDR3 covers 11 residues. Per germline, CDR1 SQVTM and CDR2 ANQGSEA. The DNA for the CDR3 is TGCAGCGTGGAAAACACCGGGGAGCTGTTTTTT. Its translation is CSVENTGELFF.

The rearrangement joins TRBV30 to TRBJ2-7; a possible D gene is TRBD1 (6 bases). V lost 8 bases and J 4 bases, leaving 9 bases between the germline ends. Germline CDR1 reads GTSNPN; CDR2 reads SVGIG (reference sequence). CDR3 length equals 10 residues. DNA for the CDR3: TGTGCCGCCGGGACATACGAGCAGTACTTC. Protein product: CAAGTYEQYF.

This chain uses TRBV5-4 with TRBJ2-1; TRBD2 aligns across 10 bases. V trimming: 0 bases; J trimming: 12 bases; junction bases outside the gene matches: 3. From germline, CDR1 is SGHNT and CDR2 YYREEE (reference sequence). CDR3 length equals 13 residues. The CDR3 DNA is TGTGCCAGCAGCTTGGTAGCGGGGGGCCCGCAGTTCTTC. This sequence encodes CASSLVAGGPQFF. Supplemented by reference TRBV5-4 and TRBJ2-1, the full variable domain reads ETGVTQSPTHLIKTRGQQVTLRCSSQSGHNTVSWYQQALGQGPQFIFQYYREEENGRGNFPPRFSGLQFPNYSSELNVNALELDDSALYLCASSLVAGGPQFFGPGTRLTVL.

The chain uses TRBV11-3 and TRBJ2-7, with unresolved D. Germline CDR1 reads SGHNT; CDR2 reads YENEEA. This CDR3 spans 11 amino acids. Trimming removed 2 bases from V and 6 bases from J, with 5 bases in between. CDR3 DNA: TGTGCCAGCAGCTTATGGCCCGAGCAGTACTTC. It translates to CASSLWPEQYF.

This chain links TRBV19 with TRBJ2-7, with D possibly TRBD2 on 5 matching bases. The CDR3 extends over 14 amino acids. From germline, CDR1 is LNHDA and CDR2 SQIVND (reference sequence). Deletions cut 4 bases from V and 3 bases from J, with 13 bases between. CDR3 protein: CASSNLGGGYEQYF. The CDR3, as DNA: TGTGCCAGTAGTAACCTAGGAGGAGGCTACGAGCAGTACTTC.

CDR3 bases: TGTGCCAGCAGCAATGGCCAGTTTGAAGGCTACACCTTC. Translated, it gives CASSNGQFEGYTF. The V call is TRBV5-8, the J call TRBJ1-2; D is undetermined. V was shortened by 4 bases and J by 8 bases, with 15 bases between the two germline ends. This CDR3 comprises 13 residues. The germline gives CDR1 SGHTS, CDR2 YDEGEE.

The J gene is TRBJ1-2, the V gene TRBV6-5; 9 nucleotides agree with TRBD1. V trimming: 4 bases; J trimming: 4 bases; junction bases outside the gene matches: 4. The germline CDR1 and CDR2 sequences are MNHEY and SVGAGI. This CDR3 has 14 residues. The CDR3 nucleotides are TGTGCCAGCAGTTCCGGGACAGGGAGCTATGGCTACACCTTC. This encodes CASSSGTGSYGYTF.

V gene TRBV6-1 combines with J gene TRBJ2-3; 10 positions agree with TRBD1. The CDR3 has 16 amino acids. Looked up from germline, CDR1 is MNHNS and CDR2 is SASEGT. Losses at the gene ends were 4 bases for V and 3 bases for J; bases not matched to a gene: 7. This chain's CDR3 is CASSALPGQGTDTQYF. Here the CDR3 DNA reads TGTGCCAGCAGTGCTTTACCGGGACAGGGGACAGATACGCAGTATTTT.

Concerning this clone: The sample contains more than one DNA sequence encoding this CDR3. V and J are TRBV6-1 and TRBJ1-5; D is perhaps TRBD1 (6 bases). The CDR3 has 14 residues. V was shortened by 8 bases and J by 0 bases, with 11 bases between the two germline ends. Germline values: CDR1 MNHNS, CDR2 SASEGT. DNA of the CDR3: TGTGCCAGCTCCCTACAGGGTAGCAATCAGCCCCAGCATTTT. Its translation: CASSLQGSNQPQHF.

The V gene is TRBV7-2, the J gene TRBJ1-2; the D is unclear. Trimming removed 5 bases from V and 5 bases from J, with 9 bases in between. The CDR3 consists of 12 residues. The V gene's germline CDR1 is SGHTA and CDR2 FQGNSA. CDR3 sequence: CASSGGRYGYTF. The CDR3 nucleotides are TGTGCCAGCAGCGGCGGGAGATATGGCTACACCTTC.